What follows describes a single T cell receptor (beta chain). This sample is drawn from a study of blood T cell repertoires in COVID-19. Looking at the study overall: There were acute and convalescent COVID-19 samples, and they came from the United States, Italy and Spain.

TCRdb's copy holds only in-frame clones and misses some; the assay was immunoSEQ multiplex PCR. The repertoire consists of around 100,000 clones, with approximately 80% occurring once and the leading ten covering about an eighth. V lost 0 bases to trimming and J lost 11 bases, with 10 bases between them. Looked up from germline, CDR1 is PRHDT and CDR2 is FYEKMQ (reference sequence). This CDR3 region has 12 residues. The sequence was obtained from a man over 45 with active or convalescent COVID-19. Sequencing was carried out using peripheral blood. The genes are TRBV13 and TRBJ1-1; D unresolved. CDR3: CASSLGVGSAFF. The CDR3 region has the DNA TGTGCCAGCAGCTTAGGAGTCGGTTCGGCTTTCTTT.